Shown below are 16 T cell receptor beta chains from a single sample sequenced in a study of blood T cell repertoires in COVID-19. Assay: immunoSEQ multiplex PCR; the TCRdb copy retains only in-frame clones and omits some. The sample comprises some 100,000 clones, about 90% of which are singletons, and less than 9.5% rests with the top ten. Sequenced input: peripheral blood. These receptors were taken from a human donor in a cohort sampled during active COVID-19.

This chain links TRBV7-2 with TRBJ2-5; 10 bases map to TRBD2. V gave up 2 bases and J gave up 6 bases; unmatched junction bases: 9. Germline CDR1 SGHTA, CDR2 FQGNSA. The CDR3 extends over 16 amino acids. CDR3 sequence: CASSLLPSGSRKTQYF. For the CDR3, the DNA is TGTGCCAGCAGCTTATTGCCTAGCGGGAGTCGCAAGACCCAGTACTTC.

Written as DNA, the CDR3 is TGTGCCAGCACCCCGACGGGGGGCACTGGGGCCAACGTCCTGACTTTC. Translation gives CASTPTGGTGANVLTF. J is TRBJ2-6 and V is TRBV4-2; a possible D gene is TRBD2 (7 bases). CDR1 LGHNA and CDR2 YNFKEQ come from the germline V gene. This CDR3 region has 16 residues. V gave up 7 bases and J gave up 2 bases, with 15 bases separating them.

This chain uses TRBV5-1 with TRBJ1-6; the D is unclear. V was pared by 3 bases and J by 0 bases, with 4 bases between. Germline-derived CDR1 and CDR2 are SGHRS and YFSETQ. CDR3 length: 14 amino acids. The CDR3 reads CASSSSSYNSPLHF. The CDR3 DNA follows: TGCGCCAGCAGCTCGAGCTCCTATAATTCACCCCTCCACTTT. The complete variable domain, with remaining parts taken from reference TRBV5-1 and TRBJ1-6, reads KAGVTQTPRYLIKTRGQQVTLSCSPISGHRSVSWYQQTPGQGLQFLFEYFSETQRNKGNFPGRFSGRQFSNSRSEMNVSTLELGDSALYLCASSSSSYNSPLHFGNGTRLTVT.

The V and J genes are TRBV6-5 and TRBJ2-2, with a possible D match to TRBD1 (6 bases). Trimming stripped 8 bases from V and 4 bases from J, with 14 bases between. Looked up from germline, CDR1 is MNHEY and CDR2 is SVGAGI. CDR3 size: 14 residues. The CDR3 nucleotides read TGTGCCAGCCGATCACAGGGAAGCACCGGGGAGCTGTTTTTT. Its translation is CASRSQGSTGELFF.

The CDR3 sequence is CASSLQREQRGEQYF. The DNA for the CDR3 is TGTGCCAGCTCACTCCAGCGGGAGCAAAGGGGCGAGCAGTACTTC. The chain has TRBV18 and TRBJ2-7; 8 bases are a match to TRBD2. Germline V gene sequence: CDR1 KGHSH, CDR2 LQKENI. After removal of 4 bases from V and 6 bases from J, the junction contained 11 bases not matched to a gene. The CDR3 runs 15 residues. Full variable domain (remainder filled in from reference TRBV18 and TRBJ2-7): NAGVMQNPRHLVRRRGQEARLRCSPMKGHSHVYWYRQLPEEGLKFMVYLQKENIIDESGMPKERFSAEFPKEGPSILRIQQVVRGDSAAYFCASSLQREQRGEQYFGPGTRLTVT.

This clone was observed a single time. This chain connects TRBV28 to TRBJ2-7, with 12 bases lining up with TRBD2. The CDR3 covers 15 residues. V trimming: 7 bases; J trimming: 3 bases; junction bases outside the gene matches: 7. CDR1 is MDHEN and CDR2 is SYDVKM in the germline V gene. The CDR3 nucleotides are TGTGCCAGCACAGTATCGACTAGCGGGGGCTACGAGCAGTACTTC. Protein sequence: CASTVSTSGGYEQYF.

This chain connects TRBV6-1 to TRBJ1-5; D not certain. Germline values: CDR1 MNHNS, CDR2 SASEGT. V lost 2 bases, J lost 3 bases, and 8 bases lay in between. The CDR3 covers 14 residues. The CDR3: CASSESQFNQPQHF. CDR3 bases: TGTGCCAGCAGTGAATCACAGTTCAATCAGCCCCAGCATTTT.

This sequence joins TRBV20-1 and TRBJ1-2, with a weak D call TRBD1 (5 bases). This CDR3 spans 15 amino acids. From germline, CDR1 is DFQATT and CDR2 SNEGSKA (reference sequence). Trimming left V 3 bases short and J 4 bases short, with 18 bases between. The DNA for the CDR3 is TGCAGTGCTAGTGCAGCCAGGGCCCTAAGCTATGGCTACACCTTC. Translating it yields CSASAARALSYGYTF.

V is TRBV5-1 and J is TRBJ1-2, with D perhaps matching TRBD1 (6 bases). V was pared by 2 bases and J by 0 bases, with 14 bases between. This CDR3 has 16 amino acids. Germline values: CDR1 SGHRS, CDR2 YFSETQ. Here the CDR3 reads CASSFLQGRANYGYTF. The CDR3 nucleotides are TGCGCCAGCAGCTTTTTGCAGGGGAGAGCTAACTATGGCTACACCTTC.

In the case of this clone: Distinct nucleotide sequences in the sample also encode this CDR3. This chain links TRBV15 with TRBJ1-5; D is possibly TRBD1 (5 bases). In germline, CDR1 is LNHNV, CDR2 YYDKDF (reference sequence). The CDR3 runs 14 residues. V lost 1 base and J 2 bases, leaving 6 bases between the germline ends. CDR3 sequence (DNA): TGTGCCACCAGCAGAGGGGGGGGCAATCAGCCCCAGCATTTT. Amino acid sequence: CATSRGGGNQPQHF.

The genes are TRBV27 and TRBJ1-1; D is possibly TRBD1 (6 bases). V dropped 3 bases and J dropped 4 bases, with 18 bases sitting between them. This CDR3 is 16 amino acids long. From germline, CDR1 is MNHEY and CDR2 SMNVEV (reference sequence). The CDR3 DNA follows: TGTGCCAGCAGTTTGTGGGGAGGGGGGAGTAGCACTGAAGCTTTCTTT. Translating gives CASSLWGGGSSTEAFF.

The genes are TRBV2 and TRBJ2-3, with TRBD2 identical over 8 bases. Losses at the gene ends were 10 bases for V and 4 bases for J; bases not matched to a gene: 10. CDR3 length equals 14 residues. Germline CDR1 and CDR2: SNHLY and FYNNEI. The CDR3 loop reads CATLSGRASDTQYF. The DNA of the CDR3 is TGTGCCACCCTATCCGGGAGGGCGTCAGATACGCAGTATTTT.

The V call is TRBV11-3, the J call TRBJ1-1; no definite D call. CDR3 size: 15 residues. The V gene's germline CDR1 is SGHNT and CDR2 YENEEA. V lost 1 base to trimming and J lost 4 bases, with 13 bases between them. The CDR3 protein is CASSLGPRRSTEAFF. The CDR3 nucleotides are TGTGCCAGCAGCTTAGGTCCCAGGAGGAGCACTGAAGCTTTCTTT.

This sequence joins TRBV6-5 and TRBJ1-2, with a weak D call TRBD1 (5 bases). From germline, CDR1 is MNHEY and CDR2 SVGAGI. Trimming cost V 5 bases and J 9 bases, with 16 bases left between them. The CDR3 length is 13 residues. CDR3 in DNA: TGTGCCAGCAGTCGGGACTCTACAGAGCGCTACACCTTC. It translates to CASSRDSTERYTF.

The chain employs TRBV5-1 and TRBJ2-3; 11 bases are a match to TRBD2. Trimming removed 4 bases from V and 0 bases from J; junction bases left unmatched: 7. Germline V gene data show CDR1 as SGHRS and CDR2 as YFSETQ. The CDR3 extends over 17 amino acids. CDR3 protein: CASSIYSGGASTDTQYF. The CDR3 nucleotides are TGCGCCAGCAGCATCTATAGCGGGGGGGCTAGCACAGATACGCAGTATTTT. Using reference TRBV5-1 and TRBJ2-3 for the parts outside the CDR3, the full variable domain is KAGVTQTPRYLIKTRGQQVTLSCSPISGHRSVSWYQQTPGQGLQFLFEYFSETQRNKGNFPGRFSGRQFSNSRSEMNVSTLELGDSALYLCASSIYSGGASTDTQYFGPGTRLTVL.

This chain joins TRBV28 and TRBJ1-5, with 10 bases fitting TRBD1. Looked up from germline, CDR1 is MDHEN and CDR2 is SYDVKM. The junction had 12 bases not matched to a gene; V was cut back by 10 bases and J by 3 bases. This CDR3 contains 16 residues. Here the CDR3 DNA reads TGTGCCACTACTCCATCGACAGGGGGCTACAATCAGCCCCAGCATTTT. Translated: CATTPSTGGYNQPQHF.